A selection of T cell receptor beta chains follows, all from one sample in a study of Graves' ophthalmopathy and Graves' hyperthyroidism. Each CDR3 protein is one row after TCRdb ran MiXCR on the multiplex PCR reads. The top ten clones hold more than 9% of a sample with about 340,000 distinct CDR3 sequences, roughly 17% of them seen once. The sequencing sample was made of peripheral blood. The receptors originated from an adult man with Graves' ophthalmopathy. Both conserved end residues are part of each CDR3. The order of the fields is D gene, clone size, J gene, V gene, CDR3 protein, CDR3 DNA. D genes are given only for firm matches. Not every row has a clone size; where given, it reads once, few, many or a size class.

d_gene: NA; abundance: many; j_gene: TRBJ1-2; v_gene: TRBV29-1; CDR3aa: CSVEDQSRGGRGNYGYTF; CDR3nt: TGCAGCGTTGAAGATCAGAGTCGGGGCGGCAGGGGCAACTATGGCTACACCTTC
d_gene: TRBD1; abundance: many; j_gene: TRBJ1-1; v_gene: TRBV6-5; CDR3aa: CAGKQGWNTEAFF; CDR3nt: TGTGCCGGCAAACAGGGGTGGAACACTGAAGCTTTCTTT
d_gene: NA; abundance: many; j_gene: TRBJ1-2; v_gene: TRBV6-5; CDR3aa: CASSYSTETSNYGYTF; CDR3nt: TGTGCCAGCAGTTACTCGACGGAAACCTCTAACTATGGCTACACCTTC
d_gene: TRBD1; abundance: many; j_gene: TRBJ2-6; v_gene: TRBV29-1; CDR3aa: CSVGTGKRAGANVLTF; CDR3nt: TGCAGCGTAGGGACAGGGAAACGGGCTGGGGCCAACGTCCTGACTTTC
d_gene: TRBD1; abundance: many; j_gene: TRBJ1-2; v_gene: TRBV19; CDR3aa: CASSMGTGNYGYTF; CDR3nt: TGTGCCAGTAGTATGGGGACAGGGAACTATGGCTACACCTTC
d_gene: NA; abundance: many; j_gene: TRBJ1-3; v_gene: TRBV12-3/TRBV12-4; CDR3aa: CASSLVAGNTIYF; CDR3nt: TGTGCCAGCAGTTTAGTTGCTGGAAACACCATATATTTT
d_gene: TRBD1; abundance: many; j_gene: TRBJ1-1; v_gene: TRBV27; CDR3aa: CASSLSSTGLNTEAFF; CDR3nt: TGTGCCAGCAGTCTATCCTCGACAGGGCTGAACACTGAAGCTTTCTTT
d_gene: NA; abundance: many; j_gene: TRBJ2-7; v_gene: TRBV2; CDR3aa: CASSGVNSYEQYF; CDR3nt: TGTGCCAGCAGTGGCGTGAACTCCTACGAGCAGTACTTC
d_gene: TRBD1; abundance: many; j_gene: TRBJ2-7; v_gene: TRBV28; CDR3aa: CASTLDRGANEQYF; CDR3nt: TGTGCCAGCACCCTCGACAGGGGCGCCAACGAGCAGTACTTC
d_gene: NA; abundance: NA; j_gene: TRBJ1-2; v_gene: TRBV6-1; CDR3aa: CASSRVSWEGGYIF; CDR3nt: TGTGCCAGCAGCAGGGTCAGCTGGGAGGGTGGCTACATCTTC
d_gene: TRBD1; abundance: NA; j_gene: TRBJ1-2; v_gene: TRBV20-1; CDR3aa: CSAREGTVYGYTF; CDR3nt: TGCAGTGCTAGAGAAGGGACAGTCTATGGCTACACCTTC
d_gene: NA; abundance: many; j_gene: TRBJ2-2; v_gene: TRBV7-3; CDR3aa: CASSLIGASGELFF; CDR3nt: TGTGCCAGCAGCTTAATAGGGGCTTCCGGGGAGCTGTTTTTT
d_gene: TRBD1; abundance: NA; j_gene: TRBJ2-7; v_gene: TRBV28; CDR3aa: CASSFRGQGRYEQYF; CDR3nt: TGTGCCAGCAGTTTCAGGGGACAGGGGCGCTACGAGCAGTACTTC